A single TCR beta chain is shown here with its context. These data belong to a study of blood T cell repertoires in COVID-19. The V end was cut by 10 bases, the J end by 1 base, with 19 bases between. The CDR3 is 15 residues long. Germline V gene data show CDR1 as ENHRY and CDR2 as SYGVKD. Generated by immunoSEQ multiplex PCR, the TCRdb table keeps only in-frame clones and is missing some. The sample holds around 26,000 clones, around 85% seen once. The sequence was collected from a human donor with active COVID-19. The donor label of this sample is uncertain. The V and J genes are TRBV10-3 and TRBJ1-1; D possibly corresponds to TRBD1 (5 bases). The sequenced sample was peripheral blood. In DNA, the CDR3 is TGTGCCACTAGACAGTCCACAATAAGGAACACTGAAGCTTTCTTT. Protein sequence: CATRQSTIRNTEAFF.